These 13 T cell receptor beta chains were sequenced from one sample in a study of cytomegalovirus exposure and HLA in healthy donors. Researchers ran the PCR with 60 Vbeta and 13 Jbeta primers. Measured with immunoSEQ multiplex PCR; TCRdb has only the in-frame clones, and not every one. The sample yields approximately 300,000 clones, around 80% seen once. Source material: PBMCs. These receptors came from a girl aged 2-10 years in good health and CMV-seronegative.

The J gene is TRBJ2-7, the V gene TRBV28; tentative D call: TRBD1 (5 bases). CDR3 length equals 14 residues. Trimming shortened V by 3 bases and J by 2 bases, and 11 bases separated the two germline ends. The V gene's germline CDR1 is MDHEN and CDR2 SYDVKM. Here the CDR3 reads CASSLDIHPYEQYF. CDR3 coding DNA: TGTGCCAGCAGTTTGGACATACACCCCTACGAGCAGTACTTC.

The rearrangement uses TRBV28 and TRBJ2-1, with 8 bases fitting TRBD1. Unmatched junction bases numbered 2, after V lost 7 bases and J lost 0 bases. Germline V lookup: CDR1 MDHEN, CDR2 SYDVKM. The CDR3 runs 14 residues. The CDR3 DNA is TGTGCCAGCACAGGGGGCGGCTCCTACAATGAGCAGTTCTTC. Amino acid sequence: CASTGGGSYNEQFF.

The gene calls are TRBV6-1 and TRBJ2-7, with D perhaps matching TRBD2 (5 bases). Trimming took 4 bases from V and 6 from J, leaving 10 bases between them. Germline-derived CDR1 and CDR2 are MNHNS and SASEGT. The CDR3 is made up of 12 amino acids. CDR3 in DNA: TGTGCCAGCAGTGGGCGGGCCTCCGAGCAGTACTTC. Amino acid sequence: CASSGRASEQYF.

This clone was found once. J is TRBJ2-7 and V is TRBV30; possibly TRBD2 for D (6 bases). Between the trimmed V and J ends, which lost 0 bases and 2 bases, there was a span of 8 bases. CDR3 length equals 13 residues. In germline, CDR1 is GTSNPN, CDR2 SVGIG (reference sequence). The CDR3, as DNA: TGTGCCTGGAGTGTACGGGAGCCCTACGAGCAGTACTTC. Protein: CAWSVREPYEQYF.

This clone was recorded a few times. The gene calls are TRBV27 and TRBJ2-7, with D hard to call. CDR1 and CDR2 from the germline V gene are MNHEY and SMNVEV (reference sequence). V was clipped by 1 base and J by 7 bases, with 14 bases between them. CDR3 size: 14 residues. The CDR3: CASSLFGQSIEQYF. For the CDR3, the DNA is TGTGCCAGCAGTTTATTTGGGCAGTCAATAGAGCAGTACTTC.

This sequence joins TRBV29-1 and TRBJ1-5, with a tentative D call TRBD1 (5 bases). V was cut by 6 bases and J by 0 bases, with 12 bases left in between. Germline values: CDR1 SQVTM, CDR2 ANQGSEA. This CDR3 contains 14 residues. CDR3 DNA: TGCAGCGTATTATTCAGGGATAGCAATCAGCCCCAGCATTTT. This codes for CSVLFRDSNQPQHF.

The chain links TRBV27 to TRBJ2-2; the match to TRBD2 covers 12 bases. The CDR3 spans 15 residues. Trimming at V came to 6 bases and at J to 4 bases, leaving 3 bases not matched to a gene. Germline-derived CDR1 and CDR2 are MNHEY and SMNVEV (reference sequence). The CDR3 here is CASSRLAGVTGELFF. CDR3 sequence (DNA): TGTGCCAGCAGCCGACTAGCGGGGGTCACCGGGGAGCTGTTTTTT.

This clone was counted a single time. The rearrangement links TRBV6-4 to TRBJ2-1; perhaps TRBD2 as D (6 bases). From germline, CDR1 is MRHNA and CDR2 SNTAGT. V was trimmed by 3 bases and J by 9 bases, leaving 15 bases between them. This CDR3 is built from 14 residues. CDR3: CASSEFTGGSEQFF. The DNA for the CDR3 is TGTGCCAGCAGTGAGTTTACTGGGGGGAGTGAGCAGTTCTTC.

CDR3 sequence: CASRGDGVLNTEAFF. The CDR3 region has the DNA TGTGCCTCCAGGGGGGACGGAGTATTGAACACTGAAGCTTTCTTT. V and J are TRBV10-3 and TRBJ1-1; 7 nucleotides agree with TRBD1. CDR3 size: 15 residues. V was clipped by 11 bases and J by 0 bases; unmatched bases: 12. Per germline, CDR1 ENHRY and CDR2 SYGVKD.

The chain uses TRBV5-4 and TRBJ2-1, with TRBD1 matching 11 bases. V lost 4 bases to trimming and J lost 8 bases; unmatched junction nucleotides: 8. This CDR3 spans 15 amino acids. Germline loops: CDR1 SGHNT, CDR2 YYREEE (reference sequence). The CDR3 here is CASSIRDRGSDEQFF. The CDR3 region has the DNA TGTGCCAGCAGCATCCGGGACAGGGGGAGTGATGAGCAGTTCTTC.

The chain is built from TRBV9 and TRBJ1-2; D may be TRBD1 (5 bases). Trimming left V 2 bases short and J 6 bases short, with 14 bases between. The CDR3 loop spans 14 amino acids. Germline CDR1 reads SGDLS; CDR2 reads YYNGEE. The CDR3, as DNA: TGTGCCAGCAGCGTGTCTTTACAGGACGATGGCTACACCTTC. This gives the protein CASSVSLQDDGYTF.

This chain connects TRBV5-1 to TRBJ2-5, with 7 bases aligning to TRBD1. After removal of 4 bases from V and 5 bases from J, the junction contained 5 bases not matched to a gene. This CDR3 is built from 13 residues. The germline gives CDR1 SGHRS, CDR2 YFSETQ. The CDR3 region is CASSVTGVETQYF. CDR3 DNA sequence: TGCGCCAGCAGCGTTACAGGGGTCGAGACCCAGTACTTC.

The J gene is TRBJ1-2, the V gene TRBV28; D unclear. CDR1 is MDHEN, CDR2 SYDVKM, per germline. The length of the CDR3 is 17 residues. The germline V and J ends were trimmed by 3 bases and 5 bases, with 22 bases remaining between them. The CDR3 nucleotides read TGTGCCAGCAGTTTTAATATACTCGGGGAGCTAGGGTATGGCTACACCTTC. Translating it yields CASSFNILGELGYGYTF.